Listed below are T cell receptor beta chains from one sample, sequenced in a study of OX40 agonist ivuxolimab in advanced cancers. Assay used: immunoSEQ multiplex PCR; TCRdb lists only in-frame clones, some missing. Here the sample spans 92,000 or so clones, approximately 80% being singletons. The sample was CD4+ or CD8+ T cells sorted from blood, taken in a trial of the OX40 agonist ivuxolimab. The receptors shown here come from an adult with an advanced solid tumor such as melanoma, head and neck, liver or kidney cancer. Both conserved end residues are part of each CDR3.

J gene,V gene,CDR3 protein
TRBJ2-3,TRBV4-1,CASSDPGADTQYF
TRBJ1-1,TRBV19,CASSPQGRTEAFF
TRBJ1-1,TRBV30,CAWSVWSGQGGDTEAFF
TRBJ1-1,TRBV2,CASSVQTNTEAFF
TRBJ2-2,TRBV4-1,CASSPYAGPRSGSRTGELFF
TRBJ1-2,TRBV5-4,CASGKKQESGYTF
TRBJ2-1,TRBV12-5,CASGLSILAGGSPRRYNEQFF
TRBJ2-2,TRBV19,CASSMGQLTGELFF
TRBJ2-7,TRBV19,CASSIAETGINEQYF
TRBJ1-6,TRBV5-8,CASSLIQPNSPLHF
TRBJ2-2,TRBV11-2,CASSLGLAGDTGELFF
TRBJ1-5,TRBV6-5,CASSSSYSNQPQHF
TRBJ1-3,TRBV19,CASSKAAGENTIYF
TRBJ2-7,TRBV6-1,CASSEAGLRHEQYF
TRBJ1-5,TRBV2,CASRGWDNQPQHF
TRBJ2-7,TRBV19,CASSWTPRSSYEQYF
TRBJ2-5,TRBV18,CASSRTRQNQETQYF
TRBJ1-1,TRBV18,CASSREQGRNTEAFF
TRBJ1-1,TRBV6-5,CASSKNRGSTEAFF